This T cell receptor beta chain was sequenced in a study of identical twins' blood T cells. Study results and limitations: Top TCRbeta clonotypes were shared more with twin than unrelated donors.

A previously described protocol, modified, built RNA-based TCR cDNA libraries. TCRdb called the 5' RACE reads again in MiXCR, with one record for every CDR3 protein. The top ten hold about 6.1% of the sample, which has a few hundred thousand distinct CDR3 sequences, approximately 30% seen once. This clonotype was observed a handful of times. Its antigen is unidentified. The receptor was derived from a woman between 18 and 50 years old in good health. The sample comprised PBMCs.

The CDR3 here is CASSSGQGGVIGYTF. For the CDR3, the DNA is TGCGCCAGCAGCTCAGGACAGGGAGGAGTGATCGGCTACACCTTC. The chain uses TRBV5-1 and TRBJ1-2, with 8 nucleotides matching TRBD1. This CDR3 has 15 residues. The V gene's germline CDR1 is SGHRS and CDR2 YFSETQ. Germline trimming cut 3 bases from V and 8 bases from J; bases unmatched to any gene: 12.